The present TCR beta chain was sequenced within a study of blood T cell repertoires in COVID-19. Produced via immunoSEQ multiplex PCR; TCRdb's table is partial and in-frame only. The sample includes about 20,000 clones, roughly nine tenths of them seen just once. The ends lost 1 base at V and 7 bases at J; junction bases unmatched: 10. The CDR3 totals 16 residues. The germline CDR1 and CDR2 sequences are SGHRS and YFSETQ. The rearrangement uses TRBV5-1 and TRBJ2-2, with 7 bases that match TRBD1. The clonotype was recovered from a human donor in a cohort sampled during active COVID-19. Sequences were obtained from peripheral blood. CDR3 DNA sequence: TGCGCCAGCAGCTTGAACGCTCCGGGACAGTACGGGGAGCTGTTTTTT. It specifies CASSLNAPGQYGELFF. The full variable domain, its missing parts supplied by reference TRBV5-1 and TRBJ2-2, is KAGVTQTPRYLIKTRGQQVTLSCSPISGHRSVSWYQQTPGQGLQFLFEYFSETQRNKGNFPGRFSGRQFSNSRSEMNVSTLELGDSALYLCASSLNAPGQYGELFFGEGSRLTVL.